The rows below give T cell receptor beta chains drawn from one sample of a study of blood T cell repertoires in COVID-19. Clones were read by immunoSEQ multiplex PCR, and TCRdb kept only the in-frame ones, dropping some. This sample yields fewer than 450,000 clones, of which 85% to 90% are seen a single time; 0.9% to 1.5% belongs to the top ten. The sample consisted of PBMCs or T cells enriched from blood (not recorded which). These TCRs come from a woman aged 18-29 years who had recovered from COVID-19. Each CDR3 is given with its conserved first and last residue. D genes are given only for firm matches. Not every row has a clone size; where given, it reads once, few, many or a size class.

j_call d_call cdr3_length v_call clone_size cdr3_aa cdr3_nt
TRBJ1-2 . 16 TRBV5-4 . CASSLDTTDYNYGYTF TGTGCCAGCAGCTTGGATACGACGGACTATAACTATGGCTACACCTTC
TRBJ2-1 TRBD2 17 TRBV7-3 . CASSLIFGLAGSNEQFF TGTGCCAGCAGCTTAATATTCGGGCTAGCGGGGAGCAATGAGCAGTTCTTC
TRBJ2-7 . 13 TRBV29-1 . CSVYRDQSYEQYF TGCAGCGTGTACAGGGACCAGTCCTACGAGCAGTACTTC
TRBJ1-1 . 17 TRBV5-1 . CASSLEPRGSESTEAFF TGCGCCAGCAGCTTGGAGCCCCGGGGGTCGGAAAGCACTGAAGCTTTCTTT
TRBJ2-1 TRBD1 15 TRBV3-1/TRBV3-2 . CASSQSGQDYNEQFF TGTGCCAGCAGCCAGTCGGGACAGGACTACAATGAGCAGTTCTTC
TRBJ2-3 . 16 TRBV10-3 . CAISAAGSTSTDTQYF TGTGCCATCAGTGCGGCGGGCAGTACTAGCACAGATACGCAGTATTTT
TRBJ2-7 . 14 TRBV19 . CASSIGGPDFQQYF TGTGCCAGTAGTATCGGGGGGCCAGATTTCCAGCAGTACTTC
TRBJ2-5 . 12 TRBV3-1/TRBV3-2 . CASSQDLKTQYF TGTGCCAGCAGCCAAGATCTTAAGACCCAGTACTTC
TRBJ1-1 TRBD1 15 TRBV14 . CASSPRQGWDTEAFF TGTGCCAGCAGCCCGAGACAGGGGTGGGACACTGAAGCTTTCTTT
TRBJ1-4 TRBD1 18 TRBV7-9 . CASSGPDRGTATNEKLFF TGTGCCAGCAGCGGACCGGACAGGGGGACTGCAACTAATGAAAAACTGTTTTTT
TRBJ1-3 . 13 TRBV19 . CASHRGAGNTIYF TGTGCCAGTCACCGGGGAGCTGGAAACACCATATATTTT
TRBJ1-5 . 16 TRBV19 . CASSMSGEWINQPQHF TGTGCCAGTAGTATGAGCGGGGAGTGGATCAATCAGCCCCAGCATTTT
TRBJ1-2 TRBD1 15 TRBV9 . CASSDYRDRNYGYTF TGTGCCAGCAGCGATTACCGGGACAGGAACTATGGCTACACCTTC
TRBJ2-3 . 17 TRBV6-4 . CASSDPLLRGETDTQYF TGTGCCAGCAGTGACCCCCTGCTTAGAGGAGAAACAGATACGCAGTATTTT
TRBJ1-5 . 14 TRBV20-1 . CSASPSYSNQPQHF TGCAGTGCTAGTCCCAGTTATAGCAATCAGCCCCAGCATTTT
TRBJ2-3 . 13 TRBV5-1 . CASSAASTDTQYF TGCGCCAGCAGCGCGGCTAGCACAGATACGCAGTATTTT
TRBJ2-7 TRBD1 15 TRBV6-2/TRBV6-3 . CASSSPGQGSYEQYF TGTGCCAGCAGCTCTCCGGGACAGGGATCCTACGAGCAGTACTTC
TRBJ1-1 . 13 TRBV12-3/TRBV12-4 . CASSFGGNTEAFF TGTGCCAGCAGTTTCGGCGGGAACACTGAAGCTTTCTTT
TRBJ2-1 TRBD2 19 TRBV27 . CASSLSGGLAGGFYNEQFF TGTGCCAGCAGTTTATCGGGAGGACTAGCGGGGGGCTTCTACAATGAGCAGTTCTTC
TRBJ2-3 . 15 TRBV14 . CASSHPGLYTDTQYF TGTGCCAGCAGCCACCCGGGACTGTACACAGATACGCAGTATTTT
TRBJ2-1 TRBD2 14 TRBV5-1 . CASSLVGGNDEQFF TGCGCCAGCAGCTTGGTGGGGGGGAACGATGAGCAGTTCTTC
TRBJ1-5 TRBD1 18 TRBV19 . CASSIRGPGLDSNQPQHF TGTGCCAGTAGTATAAGGGGGCCGGGATTGGATAGCAATCAGCCCCAGCATTTT
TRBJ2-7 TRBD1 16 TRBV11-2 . CASSLVQGARPYEQYF TGTGCCAGCAGCTTAGTACAGGGGGCGAGGCCCTACGAGCAGTACTTC
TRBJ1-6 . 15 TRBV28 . CASSPTQGYNSPLHF TGTGCCAGCAGTCCGACCCAGGGTTATAATTCACCCCTCCACTTT
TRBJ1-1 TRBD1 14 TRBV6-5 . CASISDRGRTEAFF TGTGCCAGCATTAGTGACAGGGGGAGGACTGAAGCTTTCTTT
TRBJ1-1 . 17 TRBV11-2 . CASSFPRPQGLNTEAFF TGTGCCAGCAGCTTTCCCAGGCCCCAGGGTTTGAACACTGAAGCTTTCTTT
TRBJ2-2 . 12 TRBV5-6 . CASSFGAGELFF TGTGCCAGCAGCTTCGGGGCCGGGGAGCTGTTTTTT
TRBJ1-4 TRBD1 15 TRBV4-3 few CASSQDWGQGMELFF TGCGCCAGCAGCCAAGATTGGGGACAGGGAATGGAACTGTTTTTT
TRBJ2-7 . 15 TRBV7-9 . CASSLGYTGGDEQYF TGTGCCAGCAGCTTAGGATATACAGGGGGGGACGAGCAGTACTTC
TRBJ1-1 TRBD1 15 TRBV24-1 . CATSESGTENTEAFF TGTGCCACCAGTGAGTCCGGGACAGAGAACACTGAAGCTTTCTTT
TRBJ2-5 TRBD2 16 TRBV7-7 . CASSLNSGGGQETQYF TGTGCTAGCAGCTTGAATAGCGGGGGGGGACAAGAGACCCAGTACTTC
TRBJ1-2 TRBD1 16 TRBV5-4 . CASSWTGLGSGYGYTF TGTGCCAGCAGCTGGACAGGGCTTGGGTCTGGCTATGGCTACACCTTC
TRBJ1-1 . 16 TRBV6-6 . CASTRAVGAVLTEAFF TGTGCCAGCACCCGTGCTGTGGGAGCGGTCCTCACTGAAGCTTTCTTT
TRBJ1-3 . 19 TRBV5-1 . CASSLVGGSPEISGNTIYF TGCGCCAGCAGCTTGGTGGGAGGGAGCCCTGAAATCTCTGGAAACACCATATATTTT
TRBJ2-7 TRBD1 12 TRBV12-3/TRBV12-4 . CASRDRDYEQYF TGTGCCAGCCGGGACAGGGACTACGAGCAGTACTTC
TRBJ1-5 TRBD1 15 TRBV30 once CAWSVRRGPNQPQHF TGTGCCTGGAGTGTACGCAGGGGGCCCAATCAGCCCCAGCATTTT
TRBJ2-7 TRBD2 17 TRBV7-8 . CASSSYLGTSGEYEQYF TGTGCCAGCAGCTCCTACCTAGGGACTAGCGGGGAATACGAGCAGTACTTC
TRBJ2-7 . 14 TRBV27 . CASSLARGYNEQYF TGTGCCAGCAGTTTAGCACGGGGTTACAACGAGCAGTACTTC
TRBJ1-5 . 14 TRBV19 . CATEGRDRDQPQHF TGTGCCACGGAGGGCAGGGATAGGGATCAGCCCCAGCATTTT
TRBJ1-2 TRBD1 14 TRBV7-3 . CASGPDRVGYGYTF TGTGCCAGCGGCCCGGACAGGGTTGGGTATGGCTACACCTTC
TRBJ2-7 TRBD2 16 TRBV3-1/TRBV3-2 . CASSQDPGLAFTEQYF TGTGCCAGCAGCCAAGACCCAGGACTAGCGTTTACCGAGCAGTACTTC
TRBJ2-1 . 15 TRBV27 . CASRRDWSSYNEQFF TGTGCCAGCAGGCGTGACTGGAGCTCCTACAATGAGCAGTTCTTC
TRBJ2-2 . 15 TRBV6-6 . CASSPPEQITGELFF TGTGCCAGCAGTCCCCCCGAACAGATCACCGGGGAGCTGTTTTTT
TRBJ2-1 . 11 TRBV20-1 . CSATSRDEQFF TGCAGTGCTACTAGCCGAGATGAGCAGTTCTTC
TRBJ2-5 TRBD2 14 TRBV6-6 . CASSRLAGGETQYF TGTGCCAGCAGTAGACTAGCGGGGGGGGAGACCCAGTACTTC
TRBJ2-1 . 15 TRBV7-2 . CASTPGLITYNEQFF TGTGCCAGCACCCCAGGTCTTATCACCTACAATGAGCAGTTCTTC
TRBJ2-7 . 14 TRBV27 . CASSLSAGAYEQYF TGTGCCAGCAGTTTATCGGCGGGCGCCTACGAGCAGTACTTC
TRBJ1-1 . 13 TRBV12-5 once CASGLVGTTEAFF TGTGCTAGTGGTTTGGTTGGGACAACTGAAGCTTTCTTT